This T cell receptor (beta chain) was sequenced in a study of blood T cell repertoires in COVID-19. Study-wide background: Researchers got acute and convalescent COVID-19 samples from the United States, Italy and Spain. PBMCs, B-cell-depleted T cells, or T cells provided the cDNA or gDNA that made up the material.

Only in-frame clones appear in the TCRdb table, and some are missing; sequencing was by immunoSEQ multiplex PCR. The data contain 200,000 or so clones, 88% of them singletons. This CDR3 is 15 amino acids long. Germline trimming cut 6 bases from V and 5 bases from J; bases unmatched to any gene: 7. The V gene's germline CDR1 is MNHNY and CDR2 SVGAGI (reference sequence). The clonotype comes from a man in his 70s with acute or convalescent COVID-19. The material sequenced was peripheral blood. The rearrangement uses TRBV6-6 and TRBJ2-2; TRBD2 agrees at 9 bases. The CDR3 nucleotides are TGTGCCAGCAGAACCGGGCTAGCGGGGACCGGGGAGCTGTTTTTT. Protein sequence: CASRTGLAGTGELFF.